The 5 T cell receptor beta chains below come from one sample, sequenced in a study of cytomegalovirus exposure and HLA in healthy donors. With 60 Vbeta and 13 Jbeta primers, the PCR was carried out. Sequencing used immunoSEQ multiplex PCR; TCRdb keeps in-frame clones, though not all of them. The sample comprises over 100,000 clones, 10% of which are singletons, and about 5% rests with the top ten. The sequencing input was PBMCs. The origin of the receptors is a man aged 40-49 years in good health and CMV-seropositive.

This clone has more than one count but fewer than ten. J is TRBJ2-2 and V is TRBV15; 8 nucleotides align to TRBD2. Germline V gene data show CDR1 as LNHNV and CDR2 as YYDKDF (reference sequence). The ends lost 0 bases at V and 5 bases at J; junction bases unmatched: 2. The CDR3 spans 15 residues. The CDR3: CATSRDGGETGELFF. CDR3 nucleotide sequence: TGTGCCACCAGCAGAGACGGGGGGGAAACCGGGGAGCTGTTTTTT.

The V call is TRBV11-2, the J call TRBJ2-6; D remains ambiguous. CDR3 size: 14 residues. The germline V and J ends were trimmed by 5 bases and 0 bases, with 5 bases remaining between them. The germline V gene has CDR1 SGHAT and CDR2 FQNNGV. DNA for the CDR3: TGTGCCAGCAGCCGTTTCTCTGGGGCCAACGTCCTGACTTTC. It yields the protein CASSRFSGANVLTF.

The V and J genes are TRBV9 and TRBJ2-5; TRBD2 aligns across 7 bases. V was clipped by 0 bases and J by 2 bases; unmatched bases: 7. The CDR3 spans 16 residues. Germline lookup yields CDR1 SGDLS and CDR2 YYNGEE. Written as DNA, the CDR3 is TGTGCCAGCAGCGTAGCGGGGGGAGGTGCTCAAGAGACCCAGTACTTC. Translating gives CASSVAGGGAQETQYF.

This clone was recorded a few times. The chain links TRBV6-5 to TRBJ1-3; D remains ambiguous. CDR3 size: 14 residues. V lost 5 bases and J 0 bases, leaving 8 bases between the germline ends. Germline loops: CDR1 MNHEY, CDR2 SVGAGI. The CDR3 DNA follows: TGTGCCAGCAGTCTTCAGAACTCTGGAAACACCATATATTTT. This sequence encodes CASSLQNSGNTIYF.

This rearrangement joins TRBV2 to TRBJ2-2; TRBD1 matches 9 bases. Germline-derived CDR1 and CDR2 are SNHLY and FYNNEI. V lost 9 bases to trimming and J lost 5 bases; unmatched junction nucleotides: 10. CDR3 length: 15 residues. The CDR3 DNA reads TGTGCCAGTTTCACTGGACAGGGGCGGACCGGGGAGCTGTTTTTT. Protein sequence: CASFTGQGRTGELFF.